Listed here are 21 T cell receptor beta chains from one sample, sequenced in a study of shared T cell receptors in the human thymus (dated by TCRdb to the early 2020s). Libraries were constructed by the immunoSEQ multiplex PCR assay. What TCRdb holds here is the immuneACCESS table cut down to in-frame rearrangements. Part of the clones is not present; checked against another copy, under half of the missing clones reflect an unresolved V gene, and the others are unexplained. This sample comprises hundreds of thousands of clones, more than 75% of them detected only once. Clones ranked in the top ten supply under 0.01% of the sample. This sample was also put to use in a study of human thymus T cells.

The sequencing input was thymocytes. Receptors originate from a boy under three years old with a congenital heart defect. Donor details come from another sample of the same person, matched by shared clones.

J is TRBJ2-7 and V is TRBV19; 7 bases are shared with TRBD1. V gave up 1 base and J gave up 5 bases; unmatched junction bases: 5. Germline lookup yields CDR1 LNHDA and CDR2 SQIVND (reference sequence). This CDR3 comprises 14 residues. The CDR3 coding sequence is TGTGCCAGTAGTATAGGACAGGGTTTCGACGAGCAGTACTTC. Protein: CASSIGQGFDEQYF. Using reference TRBV19 and TRBJ2-7 for the parts outside the CDR3, the full variable domain is DGGITQSPKYLFRKEGQNVTLSCEQNLNHDAMYWYRQDPGQGLRLIYYSQIVNDFQKGDIAEGYSVSREKKESFPLTVTSAQKNPTAFYLCASSIGQGFDEQYFGPGTRLTVT.

The gene calls are TRBV19 and TRBJ1-5; TRBD1 matches 10 bases. The CDR3 has 17 amino acids. Per germline, CDR1 LNHDA and CDR2 SQIVND (reference sequence). V gave up 4 bases and J gave up 5 bases; unmatched junction bases: 11. CDR3 region: CASSTPSRTGGYQPQHF. The CDR3 DNA sequence: TGTGCCAGTAGTACCCCTTCCCGGACAGGGGGTTATCAGCCCCAGCATTTT. Complete variable domain (other parts from reference TRBV19 and TRBJ1-5): DGGITQSPKYLFRKEGQNVTLSCEQNLNHDAMYWYRQDPGQGLRLIYYSQIVNDFQKGDIAEGYSVSREKKESFPLTVTSAQKNPTAFYLCASSTPSRTGGYQPQHFGDGTRLSIL.

The genes are TRBV5-6 and TRBJ2-1; D might be TRBD2 (6 bases). V lost 2 bases to trimming and J lost 14 bases, with 20 bases between them. The CDR3 is 14 residues long. Germline V CDR1 and CDR2: SGHDT, YYEEEE. The CDR3 region is CASSFWASEKWEFF. CDR3 DNA: TGTGCCAGCAGCTTCTGGGCTAGCGAGAAATGGGAGTTCTTC.

The chain combines TRBV12-5 with TRBJ2-7; TRBD1 matches at 7 bases. CDR1 is LGHNT, CDR2 FRNRAP, per germline. J gave up 6 bases and V 4 bases, and 15 bases lay outside the gene matches. The length of the CDR3 is 16 residues. This CDR3 reads CASGSPTGESLGEQYF. In nucleotides, the CDR3 is TGTGCTAGTGGTTCCCCCACAGGGGAGAGTCTTGGCGAGCAGTACTTC.

On this clone itself: This specimen includes other DNA sequences encoding the same CDR3. V and J are TRBV5-6 and TRBJ2-3, with 10 nucleotides matching TRBD1. There are 14 residues in the CDR3. The V segment lost 3 bases and the J segment 4 bases; nucleotides outside the gene matches: 2. CDR1 and CDR2 from the germline V gene are SGHDT and YYEEEE. In nucleotides, the CDR3 is TGTGCCAGCAGCTCAGGACAGGGGGCAGATACGCAGTATTTT. Residues: CASSSGQGADTQYF. The entire variable domain, with the rest obtained from reference TRBV5-6 and TRBJ2-3, is as follows: DAGVTQSPTHLIKTRGQQVTLRCSPKSGHDTVSWYQQALGQGPQFIFQYYEEEERQRGNFPDRFSGHQFPNYSSELNVNALLLGDSALYLCASSSGQGADTQYFGPGTRLTVL.

V gene TRBV10-3 combines with J gene TRBJ2-1; 9 bases are shared with TRBD2. The CDR3 is 14 residues long. Germline CDR1 ENHRY, CDR2 SYGVKD. The J segment lost 6 bases and the V segment lost 5 bases, leaving 5 bases of the junction unmatched. The CDR3 DNA sequence: TGTGCCATCAGTCCCGGGACTAGCCTCAATGAGCAGTTCTTC. It encodes CAISPGTSLNEQFF.

This clone appeared once. V gene TRBV2 combines with J gene TRBJ1-3; D is unclear. CDR1 is SNHLY and CDR2 is FYNNEI in the germline V gene. V was cut by 10 bases and J by 0 bases, with 10 bases left in between. This CDR3 spans 13 amino acids. The CDR3 here is CATARRSGNTIYF. The CDR3 DNA sequence: TGTGCCACTGCCAGGCGCTCTGGAAACACCATATATTTT. The full variable domain, rest sourced from reference TRBV2 and TRBJ1-3, is EPEVTQTPSHQVTQMGQEVILRCVPISNHLYFYWYRQILGQKVEFLVSFYNNEISEKSEIFDDQFSVERPDGSNFTLKIRSTKLEDSAMYFCATARRSGNTIYFGEGSWLTVV.

The table lists this clone with a count of one. This chain connects TRBV19 to TRBJ2-7; the match to TRBD1 covers 12 bases. The CDR3 sequence is 15 residues long. Trimming took 10 bases from V and 2 from J; bases not matched to a gene: 9. CDR1 and CDR2 (germline): LNHDA, SQIVND (reference sequence). CDR3 coding DNA: TGTGCCACTAACGGGACAGGGGGCCCAACCTACGAGCAGTACTTC. Encoded protein: CATNGTGGPTYEQYF.

This clone has just a few counts. CDR3 nucleotide sequence: TGTGCCATCAGTGAGTCGGGGCAGGGTAAAAGTGGCCTGCATAGCCTCTACGAGCAGTACTTC. Translating it yields CAISESGQGKSGLHSLYEQYF. This chain connects TRBV10-3 to TRBJ2-7; D may be TRBD1 (5 bases). Trimming removed 0 bases at V and 3 bases at J, with 30 bases between. This CDR3 is 21 amino acids long. Germline CDR1 ENHRY, CDR2 SYGVKD.

The V and J genes are TRBV25-1 and TRBJ2-4; 7 nucleotides line up with TRBD1. This CDR3 is 16 amino acids long. CDR1 is MGHDK, CDR2 SYGVNS, per germline. V shed 4 bases and J 0 bases; nucleotides not matched to a gene: 6. CDR3 amino acids: CASSGDSALAKNIQYF. CDR3 bases: TGTGCCAGCAGTGGGGACAGTGCATTAGCCAAAAACATTCAGTACTTC.

V gene TRBV5-6 combines with J gene TRBJ2-1; D may be TRBD2 (6 bases). This CDR3 is 15 amino acids long. Germline V CDR1 and CDR2: SGHDT, YYEEEE. Trimming left V 2 bases short and J 8 bases short, with 17 bases between. CDR3 protein: CASSLRGSRFHEQFF. CDR3 DNA sequence: TGTGCCAGCAGCTTACGGGGGAGTCGTTTCCATGAGCAGTTCTTC.

The V call is TRBV4-1, the J call TRBJ1-5; 7 nucleotides align to TRBD1. V lost 3 bases, J lost 2 bases, and 13 bases stayed unmatched. The CDR3 is made up of 18 amino acids. Germline V lookup: CDR1 MGHRA, CDR2 YSYEKL. Here the CDR3 DNA reads TGCGCCAGCAGCCATCGTCCAGGGGGTTTGTTTCGCAATCAGCCCCAGCATTTT. This encodes CASSHRPGGLFRNQPQHF.

As to this clone: This same CDR3 is encoded by further DNA sequences in the sample. The chain joins TRBV28 to TRBJ1-6; D might be TRBD1 (6 bases). The CDR3 extends over 16 amino acids. V lost 2 bases and J lost 11, with 19 bases in between. Germline V gives CDR1 MDHEN, CDR2 SYDVKM. This CDR3 reads CASSLPSGQGRTPLHF. The CDR3 nucleotides read TGTGCCAGCAGTTTACCCTCAGGGCAGGGGAGAACACCCCTCCACTTT.

The chain has TRBV28 and TRBJ2-3; 11 nucleotides agree with TRBD1. Per the germline V gene, CDR1 is MDHEN and CDR2 is SYDVKM. Unmatched junction bases numbered 7, after V lost 2 bases and J lost 3 bases. CDR3 length equals 17 residues. The CDR3 reads CASSLPQGQGVTDTQYF. The CDR3 region has the DNA TGTGCCAGCAGTTTACCCCAGGGACAGGGGGTTACAGATACGCAGTATTTT.

V usage is TRBV6-1 and J usage is TRBJ1-2, with 8 bases fitting TRBD1. CDR1 and CDR2 (germline): MNHNS, SASEGT. With V trimmed by 6 bases and J by 8 bases, 11 bases remained unmatched. This CDR3 region has 14 residues. CDR3 loop: CASSARGQGGGYTF. CDR3 DNA: TGTGCCAGCAGCGCCCGCGGACAGGGCGGCGGCTACACCTTC.

The J gene is TRBJ2-2, the V gene TRBV28, with TRBD2 matching over 13 bases. V was pared by 7 bases and J by 6 bases, with 14 bases of the junction left unmatched. CDR1 and CDR2 (germline): MDHEN, SYDVKM. This CDR3 has 18 amino acids. Here the CDR3 reads CASIQSPRLAGGAGELFF. The CDR3 DNA reads as TGTGCCAGCATTCAAAGCCCCCGACTAGCGGGAGGAGCCGGGGAGCTGTTTTTT.

The chain uses TRBV2 and TRBJ2-2, with 7 bases that match TRBD1. The CDR3 has 13 amino acids. J gave up 7 bases and V 9 bases, and 8 bases lay outside the gene matches. In germline, CDR1 is SNHLY, CDR2 FYNNEI. The CDR3 DNA is TGTGCCAGACCCACAGGGGTTAGCGGGGAGCTGTTTTTT. Its translation is CARPTGVSGELFF.

The chain has TRBV15 and TRBJ2-7; 9 nucleotides align to TRBD2. Germline V gene lookup returns CDR1 LNHNV and CDR2 YYDKDF (reference sequence). After removal of 1 base from V and 4 bases from J, the junction contained 2 bases not matched to a gene. The CDR3 is 14 amino acids. In DNA form, the CDR3 reads TGTGCCACCAGCAGAGGTAGCGGGGGATACGAGCAGTACTTC. This gives the protein CATSRGSGGYEQYF.

The rearrangement uses TRBV28 and TRBJ1-6, with D possibly being TRBD1 (5 bases). V lost 6 bases and J 7 bases, leaving 16 bases between the germline ends. The CDR3 loop spans 15 amino acids. Germline-derived CDR1 and CDR2 are MDHEN and SYDVKM. CDR3 sequence reads: CASSPQGLRNSPLHF. DNA for the CDR3: TGTGCCAGCAGCCCCCAGGGACTAAGAAATTCACCCCTCCACTTT. The whole variable domain, filled in from reference TRBV28 and TRBJ1-6, reads DVKVTQSSRYLVKRTGEKVFLECVQDMDHENMFWYRQDPGLGLRLIYFSYDVKMKEKGDIPEGYSVSREKKERFSLILESASTNQTSMYLCASSPQGLRNSPLHFGNGTRLTVT.

This clone was seen a single time. The chain couples TRBV28 to TRBJ2-1, with 9 bases that match TRBD2. J lost 9 bases, V lost 6 bases, and 15 bases had no gene match. This CDR3 is built from 16 residues. Germline V gene data show CDR1 as MDHEN and CDR2 as SYDVKM. CDR3 coding DNA: TGTGCCAGCAGCCAGCGGGGGGCTGTTAGTATGGGTGAGCAGTTCTTC. It is translated as CASSQRGAVSMGEQFF.

The chain combines TRBV5-4 with TRBJ2-1; 7 nucleotides match TRBD1. Germline V gene sequence: CDR1 SGHNT, CDR2 YYREEE (reference sequence). This CDR3 has 14 residues. V was pared by 7 bases and J by 5 bases, with 9 bases of the junction left unmatched. For the CDR3, the DNA is TGTGCCAGCCGGTGGACAGGCTTGGACAATGAGCAGTTCTTC. This gives the protein CASRWTGLDNEQFF. The full variable domain, its missing parts supplied by reference TRBV5-4 and TRBJ2-1, is ETGVTQSPTHLIKTRGQQVTLRCSSQSGHNTVSWYQQALGQGPQFIFQYYREEENGRGNFPPRFSGLQFPNYSSELNVNALELDDSALYLCASRWTGLDNEQFFGPGTRLTVL.